Below, one T cell receptor (beta chain) is given with its context. Its antigen has not been determined. Per-base qualities were not stored, and no clone one base away is much larger. Per the germline V gene (reference sequence), LGHDT is the CDR1 and YNNKEL is the CDR2. From the cysteine up to the phenylalanine, the CDR3 has a length of 16 residues. The DNA shown is the 48-base CDR3, in frame from base 1. Unmatched junction bases come to 3, with V trimmed by 1 base and J by 1 base. These data are taken from a study of blood T cell repertoires in COVID-19 (dated by TCRdb to about 2020). For context, the study as a whole: Samples covering the acute and convalescent phases of COVID-19 were provided by collaborators in the United States, Italy and Spain. The material from the prospective study consisted of cDNA or gDNA derived from T cells, B-cell-depleted T cells, or PBMCs. Subjects who had been exposed to COVID-19, were actively infected with it, or had recovered from it provided the deeply sampled blood TCRbeta repertoires that made up the dataset. The repertoires were released in a freely available public database intended as a resource for research on the immune response to SARS-CoV-2. Samples were obtained from the ongoing ImmuneRACE study (first 160 participants) and from roughly 1,300 subjects provided by 6 global collaborators. The sample metadata nearly always contained a de-identified subject ID, COVID-19 status, age in years and sex. Where HLA class I and class II types were available, the types were taken from metadata supplied by the sample provider, not from assay-based typing.

TCRbeta CDR3 regions were amplified from genomic DNA using the immunoSEQ Assay, a bias-controlled multiplex PCR. Concerning the study's data processing: Within the assay, amplification of reference gene primers was used to estimate how many nucleated cells each sample contained. To quantify the absolute abundance of each unique TCRbeta CDR3 rearrangement, sequence reads were collapsed and filtered. For each sample, productive Simpson clonality was calculated by taking the square root of Simpson's diversity index across productive rearrangements. As stored in TCRdb, this immuneACCESS dataset retains in-frame rearrangements with V and J assigned. A fraction of the clones does not appear; measured against another copy, unresolved V genes explain less than half of the discrepancy, and the remainder lacks a known reason. V, J and clone size are taken as reported in that table, and D and trimming were inferred from the DNA itself. The sample table shows about 480,000 clones, and 70% to 90% are seen once. Approximately 2% of the sample comes from the top ten.

What the research found in general, with its limitations: The amount of clinical and demographic metadata varied by source and participant and was provided uncurated.

Participants in the prospective study were enrolled through a virtual design, were aged roughly 18 to 100 years, and lived in 24 United States geographic areas. In the prospective study, cohorts were assigned on the basis of participant-reported clinical history obtained from a screening survey and a study questionnaire. In the prospective study, whole blood, serum and a nasopharyngeal or oropharyngeal swab were collected from each participant by mobile phlebotomists. Over a 2-month period, participants in the prospective study had the option of providing additional blood draws and questionnaires. Prospective study blood samples were shipped either frozen or at room temperature before DNA extraction.

This sequence uses TRBV3-1 (or the pseudogene TRBV3-2) and TRBJ2-3; 9 bases in between match TRBD2. Sequenced input: PBMCs or T cells enriched from blood (not recorded which). This TCR derives from a woman under 30 with acute COVID-19. The base sequence is TGTGCCAGCAGCCAAGTGTCTAGCGGGGGCACAGATACGCAGTATTTT. This is translated as CASSQVSSGGTDTQYF.